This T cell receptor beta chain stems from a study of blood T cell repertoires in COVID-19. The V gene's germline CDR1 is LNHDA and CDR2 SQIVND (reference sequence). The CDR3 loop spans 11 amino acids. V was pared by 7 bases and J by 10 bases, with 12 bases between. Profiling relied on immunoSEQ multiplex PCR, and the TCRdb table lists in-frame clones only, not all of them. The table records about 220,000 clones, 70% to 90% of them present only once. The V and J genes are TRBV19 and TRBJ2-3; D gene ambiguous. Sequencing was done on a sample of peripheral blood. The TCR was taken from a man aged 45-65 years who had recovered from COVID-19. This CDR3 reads CASKYCGPQYF. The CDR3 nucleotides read TGTGCCAGTAAGTATTGCGGTCCGCAGTATTTT.